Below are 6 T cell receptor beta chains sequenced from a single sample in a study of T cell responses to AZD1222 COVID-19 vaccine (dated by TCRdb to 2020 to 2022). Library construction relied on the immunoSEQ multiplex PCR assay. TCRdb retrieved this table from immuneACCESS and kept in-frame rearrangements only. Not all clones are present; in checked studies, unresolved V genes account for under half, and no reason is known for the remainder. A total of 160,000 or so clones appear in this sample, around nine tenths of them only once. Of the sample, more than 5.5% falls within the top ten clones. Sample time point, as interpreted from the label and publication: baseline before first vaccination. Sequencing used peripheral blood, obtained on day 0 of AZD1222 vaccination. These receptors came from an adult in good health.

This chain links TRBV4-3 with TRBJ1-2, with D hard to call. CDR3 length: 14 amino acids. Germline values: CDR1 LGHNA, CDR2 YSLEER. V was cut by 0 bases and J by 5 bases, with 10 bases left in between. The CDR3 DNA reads TGCGCCAGCAGCCAAGAGCGGAATACTTATGGCTACACCTTC. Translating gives CASSQERNTYGYTF.

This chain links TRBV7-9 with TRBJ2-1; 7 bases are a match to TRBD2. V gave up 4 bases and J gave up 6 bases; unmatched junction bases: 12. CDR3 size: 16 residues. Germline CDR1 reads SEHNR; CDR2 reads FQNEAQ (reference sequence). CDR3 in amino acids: CASSSYSGLVGNEQFF. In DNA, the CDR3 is TGTGCCAGCAGCTCCTATAGCGGACTAGTCGGCAATGAGCAGTTCTTC.

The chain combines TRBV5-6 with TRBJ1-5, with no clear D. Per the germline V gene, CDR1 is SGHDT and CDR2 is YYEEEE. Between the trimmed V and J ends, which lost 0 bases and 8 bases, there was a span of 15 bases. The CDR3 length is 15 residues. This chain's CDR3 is CASSLGVSGLEPQHF. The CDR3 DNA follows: TGTGCCAGCAGCTTGGGAGTCTCCGGATTGGAGCCCCAGCATTTT.

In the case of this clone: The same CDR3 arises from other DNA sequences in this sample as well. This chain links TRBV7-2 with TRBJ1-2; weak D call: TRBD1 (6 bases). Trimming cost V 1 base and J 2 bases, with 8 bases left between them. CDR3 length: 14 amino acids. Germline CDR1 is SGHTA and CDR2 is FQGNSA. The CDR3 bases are TGTGCCAGCAGCTTAGGGCAGGGGAACTATGGCTACACCTTC. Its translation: CASSLGQGNYGYTF.

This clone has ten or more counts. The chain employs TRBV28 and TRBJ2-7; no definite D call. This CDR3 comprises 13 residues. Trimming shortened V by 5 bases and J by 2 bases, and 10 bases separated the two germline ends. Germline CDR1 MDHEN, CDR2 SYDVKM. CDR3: CASSGQAPYEQYF. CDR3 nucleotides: TGTGCCAGCAGTGGCCAGGCCCCCTACGAGCAGTACTTC.

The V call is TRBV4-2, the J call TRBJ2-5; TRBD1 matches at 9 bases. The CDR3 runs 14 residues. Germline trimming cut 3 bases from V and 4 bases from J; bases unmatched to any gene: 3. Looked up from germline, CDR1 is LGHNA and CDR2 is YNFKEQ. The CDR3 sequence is CASSQGQGGETQYF. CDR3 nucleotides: TGTGCCAGCAGCCAGGGACAGGGTGGAGAGACCCAGTACTTC.